This passage covers 8 T cell receptor beta chains from one sample sequenced in a study of tumor-infiltrating lymphocytes in localized non-small cell lung cancer. Clones were read by immunoSEQ multiplex PCR, and TCRdb kept only the in-frame ones, dropping some. The sample includes 12,000 or so clones, under 90% of them seen just once. The material sequenced was lung tumor tissue. The receptors here all came from a human donor with non-small cell lung cancer.

V is TRBV5-4 and J is TRBJ1-1; D gene ambiguous. Germline-derived CDR1 and CDR2 are SGHNT and YYREEE (reference sequence). The V end was cut by 6 bases, the J end by 0 bases, with 9 bases between. The CDR3 runs 13 residues. CDR3 sequence (DNA): TGTGCCAGCAAAACGGGCCTGAACACTGAAGCTTTCTTT. It specifies CASKTGLNTEAFF.

This rearrangement joins TRBV5-1 to TRBJ1-2; the D gene is possibly TRBD1 (5 bases). Germline V gene lookup returns CDR1 SGHRS and CDR2 YFSETQ. The CDR3 spans 14 residues. The germline V and J ends were trimmed by 0 bases and 8 bases, with 14 bases remaining between them. CDR3 coding DNA: TGCGCCAGCAGCTTGGATGTGGGCAGGGTCGGCTACACCTTC. As protein: CASSLDVGRVGYTF.

This rearrangement joins TRBV7-2 to TRBJ2-5; 13 bases line up with TRBD2. V dropped 3 bases and J dropped 3; count of bases not matched to a gene: 4. This CDR3 is 16 amino acids long. From germline, CDR1 is SGHTA and CDR2 FQGNSA. The CDR3 loop is CASSFTGTSGEETQYF. Here the CDR3 DNA reads TGTGCCAGCAGCTTCACCGGGACTAGCGGGGAAGAGACCCAGTACTTC.

This clone occurred a few times. This chain uses TRBV6-5 with TRBJ2-1, with 10 bases that match TRBD2. CDR1 and CDR2 (germline): MNHEY, SVGAGI. This CDR3 has 16 amino acids. Losses at the gene ends were 4 bases for V and 2 bases for J; bases not matched to a gene: 5. CDR3 amino acids: CASSSFLAGAYNEQFF. As DNA, the CDR3 is TGTGCCAGCAGTTCCTTCCTAGCGGGAGCCTACAATGAGCAGTTCTTC.

This chain uses TRBV19 with TRBJ1-2; 10 bases map to TRBD1. V lost 5 bases, J lost 8 bases, and 14 bases stayed unmatched. The germline V gene has CDR1 LNHDA and CDR2 SQIVND (reference sequence). The CDR3 length is 16 residues. As DNA, the CDR3 is TGTGCCAGTAGTCCAGGGACAGGGGCCCACTTGCGCGGCTACACCTTC. The encoded protein is CASSPGTGAHLRGYTF.

This sequence joins TRBV4-2 and TRBJ2-2; a possible D gene is TRBD2 (5 bases). The germline V and J ends were trimmed by 3 bases and 6 bases, with 8 bases remaining between them. Germline V gives CDR1 LGHNA, CDR2 YNFKEQ. The CDR3 extends over 13 amino acids. The CDR3 here is CASSQVEAGELFF. CDR3 nucleotides: TGTGCCAGCAGCCAGGTGGAGGCCGGGGAGCTGTTTTTT.

The DNA for the CDR3 is TGTGCCAGCAGCGTAGAGGACAGAAACACCATATATTTT. This sequence encodes CASSVEDRNTIYF. V is TRBV9 and J is TRBJ1-3; D is possibly TRBD1 (5 bases). Germline-derived CDR1 and CDR2 are SGDLS and YYNGEE. Trimming left V 0 bases short and J 5 bases short, with 6 bases between. CDR3 length: 13 residues.

The rearrangement links TRBV6-1 to TRBJ2-3; D ambiguous. Looked up from germline, CDR1 is MNHNS and CDR2 is SASEGT. V was cut by 5 bases and J by 4 bases, with 13 bases left in between. This CDR3 region has 14 residues. CDR3 protein: CASSTPRQADTQYF. DNA for the CDR3: TGTGCCAGCAGTACACCCAGGCAGGCAGATACGCAGTATTTT.